The 16 T cell receptor beta chains given below trace back to one sample, sequenced in a study of OX40 agonist ivuxolimab in advanced cancers. Clones were read by immunoSEQ multiplex PCR, and TCRdb kept only the in-frame ones, dropping some. The sample includes 60,000 to 65,000 clones, about 88% of them seen just once. The starting material was CD4+ or CD8+ T cells sorted from blood, obtained in a trial of the OX40 agonist ivuxolimab. These receptor sequences come from an adult with an advanced solid tumor such as melanoma, head and neck, liver or kidney cancer.

The CDR3 region is CASSPGLLDYGYTF. In DNA form, the CDR3 reads TGTGCCAGTAGCCCGGGACTTTTGGACTATGGCTACACCTTC. This chain links TRBV19 with TRBJ1-2; tentatively, D is TRBD1 (5 bases). Germline values: CDR1 LNHDA, CDR2 SQIVND (reference sequence). The CDR3 is made up of 14 amino acids. Trimming took off 6 bases at V and 3 bases at J, with 14 bases between the two ends.

V gene TRBV7-9 combines with J gene TRBJ2-3, with 10 bases matching TRBD2. The CDR3 runs to 16 residues. The ends lost 5 bases at V and 3 bases at J; junction bases unmatched: 8. CDR1 is SEHNR, CDR2 FQNEAQ, per germline (reference sequence). The CDR3 DNA follows: TGTGCCAGCAGCCAGCCCTTAGCGGGGGGTACAGATACGCAGTATTTT. Its translation is CASSQPLAGGTDTQYF.

The rearrangement joins TRBV7-2 to TRBJ2-1; 9 bases are shared with TRBD2. The CDR3 totals 18 residues. Losses at the gene ends were 3 bases for V and 6 bases for J; bases not matched to a gene: 15. The V gene's germline CDR1 is SGHTA and CDR2 FQGNSA. The CDR3 nucleotides are TGTGCCAGCAGCTTGGTTCTCCCTGGCGGGAGGGCCCGCAATGAGCAGTTCTTC. Amino acid sequence: CASSLVLPGGRARNEQFF. The complete variable domain, with remaining parts taken from reference TRBV7-2 and TRBJ2-1, reads GAGVSQSPSNKVTEKGKDVELRCDPISGHTALYWYRQSLGQGLEFLIYFQGNSAPDKSGLPSDRFSAERTGGSVSTLTIQRTQQEDSAVYLCASSLVLPGGRARNEQFFGPGTRLTVL.

This clone was recorded a few times. The chain links TRBV6-5 to TRBJ2-5; weak D call: TRBD1 (5 bases). CDR3 size: 15 residues. Trimming took off 6 bases at V and 7 bases at J, with 21 bases between the two ends. CDR1 and CDR2 from the germline V gene are MNHEY and SVGAGI. CDR3 sequence (DNA): TGTGCCAGCAGCCATGACAGTAACGAGAGGAGGACCCAGTACTTC. Its protein product is CASSHDSNERRTQYF.

The V gene is TRBV28, the J gene TRBJ2-7, with TRBD1 matching over 11 bases. V was pared by 4 bases and J by 3 bases, with 5 bases of the junction left unmatched. Germline CDR1 reads MDHEN; CDR2 reads SYDVKM. CDR3 size: 15 residues. The CDR3 protein is CASSSTGTGGYEQYF. As DNA, the CDR3 is TGTGCCAGCAGTTCGACCGGGACAGGGGGCTACGAGCAGTACTTC.

The V gene is TRBV5-6, the J gene TRBJ2-7, with D unresolved. CDR1 and CDR2 (germline): SGHDT, YYEEEE. The length of the CDR3 is 13 residues. V shed 2 bases and J shed 2 bases, with 8 bases lying between them. The CDR3 DNA is TGTGCCAGCAGCTTCGTGGGCCCCTACGAGCAGTACTTC. Translated: CASSFVGPYEQYF.

The chain combines TRBV19 with TRBJ1-3; possibly TRBD1 for D (5 bases). The V and J ends lost 6 bases and 4 bases respectively, with 13 bases between them. This CDR3 contains 14 residues. The germline V gene has CDR1 LNHDA and CDR2 SQIVND (reference sequence). The CDR3 is CASSQLGPGNTIYF. The CDR3 nucleotides are TGTGCCAGTAGCCAATTGGGACCGGGAAACACCATATATTTT.

This clone was detected once. This sequence joins TRBV28 and TRBJ1-2; tentative D call: TRBD1 (6 bases). V lost 8 bases, J lost 5 bases, and 12 bases lay in between. Germline CDR1 is MDHEN and CDR2 is SYDVKM. The CDR3 totals 12 residues. The CDR3 loop reads CASCTGSYGYTF. The CDR3 DNA is TGTGCCAGCTGTACAGGGTCATATGGCTACACCTTC.

The rearrangement links TRBV6-5 to TRBJ2-3, with D perhaps matching TRBD2 (6 bases). Germline-derived CDR1 and CDR2 are MNHEY and SVGAGI. The ends were cut back, 6 bases at V and 2 bases at J, with 9 bases in the middle. The CDR3 spans 13 residues. CDR3 amino acids: CASSRTTTDTQYF. The CDR3 DNA follows: TGTGCCAGCAGCCGGACTACCACAGATACGCAGTATTTT.

A few counts support this clone. The V gene is TRBV6-6, the J gene TRBJ1-1; a possible D gene is TRBD1 (5 bases). The CDR3 consists of 14 residues. Per germline, CDR1 MNHNY and CDR2 SVGAGI (reference sequence). Deletions cut 6 bases from V and 1 base from J, with 12 bases between. The CDR3, as DNA: TGTGCCAGCAGCCACGGGACCGAGAACACTGAAGCTTTCTTT. Translating gives CASSHGTENTEAFF.

V is TRBV5-6 and J is TRBJ2-7; 7 bases agree with TRBD1. CDR1 SGHDT and CDR2 YYEEEE come from the germline V gene. V lost 4 bases and J lost 5; bases outside the gene matches: 3. The CDR3 is 12 residues long. The CDR3 DNA is TGTGCCAGCAGCCTGACAGGGAACGAGCAGTACTTC. Translating it yields CASSLTGNEQYF.

The chain combines TRBV7-9 with TRBJ1-1; D gene unclear. Looked up from germline, CDR1 is SEHNR and CDR2 is FQNEAQ (reference sequence). V was cut by 3 bases and J by 2 bases, with 13 bases left in between. The CDR3 is 15 residues long. The CDR3 here is CASSLGWTANTEAFF. In DNA, the CDR3 is TGTGCCAGCAGCTTGGGTTGGACGGCCAACACTGAAGCTTTCTTT.

This sequence joins TRBV6-6 and TRBJ2-3; TRBD1 is a possible D gene (6 bases). The CDR3 is 15 residues long. Trimming cost V 1 base and J 0 bases, with 8 bases left between them. The germline CDR1 and CDR2 sequences are MNHNY and SVGAGI (reference sequence). The CDR3 here is CASSYYGQSTDTQYF. The CDR3 DNA is TGTGCCAGCAGTTACTACGGACAGAGCACAGATACGCAGTATTTT.

The chain has TRBV13 and TRBJ1-4; maybe TRBD1 (6 bases). CDR1 and CDR2 from the germline V gene are PRHDT and FYEKMQ (reference sequence). The CDR3 totals 19 residues. Trimming took 1 base from V and 0 from J, leaving 18 bases between them. The CDR3 DNA reads TGTGCCAGCAGCTTAGCCGGGACATCGGGGGACGCAACTAATGAAAAACTGTTTTTT. It specifies CASSLAGTSGDATNEKLFF.

This clone was recorded many times. This chain links TRBV7-6 with TRBJ2-1; D is perhaps TRBD2 (6 bases). Trimming pared 3 bases from V and 5 bases from J, leaving 20 bases between. Germline CDR1 and CDR2: SGHVS and FNYEAQ. The CDR3 consists of 17 residues. The CDR3 coding sequence is TGTGCCAGCAGCTTTGACCCTCGGGGGACCCGCAACAATGAGCAGTTCTTC. Its translation is CASSFDPRGTRNNEQFF.

Within the sample, this clone is medium-sized. The chain carries TRBV6-1 and TRBJ2-2; D remains unclear. The CDR3 extends over 14 amino acids. V was pared by 7 bases and J by 2 bases, with 11 bases between. Germline lookup yields CDR1 MNHNS and CDR2 SASEGT. The CDR3 loop reads CASNLTPNTGELFF. In nucleotides, the CDR3 is TGTGCCAGCAACCTGACGCCTAACACCGGGGAGCTGTTTTTT.